These 8 T cell receptor beta chains share one sample of origin, sequenced in a study of blood T cell repertoires in COVID-19. The assay was immunoSEQ multiplex PCR, and TCRdb's table has in-frame clones only and misses some. The data contain about 400,000 clones, around nine tenths of them singletons. The sequenced material came from peripheral blood. These receptors were obtained from a woman younger than 45 with acute or convalescent COVID-19.

The genes are TRBV9 and TRBJ2-3; possibly TRBD2 for D (5 bases). The CDR3 covers 17 residues. In germline, CDR1 is SGDLS, CDR2 YYNGEE. Trimming shortened V by 3 bases and J by 3 bases, and 20 bases separated the two germline ends. Here the CDR3 reads CASSARDFGGYTDTQYF. The CDR3 DNA is TGTGCCAGCAGCGCGCGCGATTTTGGAGGCTATACAGATACGCAGTATTTT.

The chain uses TRBV6-1 and TRBJ1-4, with TRBD1 matching over 8 bases. Per germline, CDR1 MNHNS and CDR2 SASEGT. Trimming at V came to 4 bases and at J to 10 bases, leaving 14 bases not matched to a gene. The CDR3 spans 16 residues. Here the CDR3 reads CASSVSVDRGSVKLFF. Here the CDR3 DNA reads TGTGCCAGCAGTGTTAGTGTCGACAGGGGAAGCGTAAAACTGTTTTTT.

The chain is built from TRBV28 and TRBJ2-1; 7 bases match TRBD2. After removal of 2 bases from V and 4 bases from J, the junction contained 2 bases not matched to a gene. The length of the CDR3 is 14 residues. The germline V gene encodes CDR1 MDHEN and CDR2 SYDVKM. The CDR3 nucleotides are TGTGCCAGCAGTTTAATGGGGGGGTACAATGAGCAGTTCTTC. Its translation: CASSLMGGYNEQFF.

The rearrangement uses TRBV9 and TRBJ2-7, with 11 bases aligning to TRBD2. From germline, CDR1 is SGDLS and CDR2 YYNGEE. The CDR3 has 16 amino acids. Trimming removed 4 bases from V and 3 bases from J; junction bases left unmatched: 9. This CDR3 is CASSTSGTSGIYEQYF. The DNA for the CDR3 is TGTGCCAGCAGCACAAGCGGGACTAGCGGAATCTACGAGCAGTACTTC.

This chain joins TRBV7-3 and TRBJ2-5, with D perhaps TRBD2 (6 bases). Germline assignment: CDR1 SGHTA and CDR2 FQGTGA. There are 15 residues in the CDR3. Between the trimmed V and J ends, which lost 2 bases and 5 bases, there was a span of 15 bases. The CDR3 DNA follows: TGTGCCAGCAGCTTAGGTGGCGGGGAAGTGGAGACCCAGTACTTC. This sequence encodes CASSLGGGEVETQYF.

In its sample, this clone was seen a few times. The chain joins TRBV18 to TRBJ1-2; D unclear. The CDR3 extends over 13 amino acids. The V gene's germline CDR1 is KGHSH and CDR2 LQKENI. V lost 3 bases, J lost 4 bases, and 9 bases lay in between. The CDR3 bases are TGTGCCAGCTCACCTACAACCGCCTATGGCTACACCTTC. Translation: CASSPTTAYGYTF.

V is TRBV6-5 and J is TRBJ2-7; a possible D gene is TRBD1 (5 bases). Germline CDR1 reads MNHEY; CDR2 reads SVGAGI. The CDR3 loop spans 15 amino acids. The V end lost 5 bases, the J end lost 1 base, and 15 bases lay between the germline ends. The CDR3 DNA sequence: TGTGCCAGCAGTCAGCTACAGACAGCATCCTACGAGCAGTACTTC. This translates into CASSQLQTASYEQYF.

The V call is TRBV19, the J call TRBJ2-3, with TRBD2 matching 9 bases. Per the germline V gene, CDR1 is LNHDA and CDR2 is SQIVND (reference sequence). This CDR3 spans 15 amino acids. V dropped 6 bases and J dropped 5; count of bases not matched to a gene: 9. The CDR3 loop is CASRSLAGTGDTQYF. CDR3 coding DNA: TGTGCCAGTAGGTCTCTAGCGGGGACGGGAGATACGCAGTATTTT.